These 21 T cell receptor beta chains share one sample of origin, sequenced in a study of spatial heterogeneity in lung cancer. Overall study results and limits: Higher tumor mutation counts went along with higher counts of expanded intratumoral alpha and beta TCRs.

Antigens of these TCRs are unknown. MiXCR was run by TCRdb on the 5' RACE reads, yielding one entry per CDR3 protein. The top ten clones hold around 23% of a sample with about 6,900 distinct CDR3 sequences, 12% of them seen once. Time point given: sample taken at primary tumor resection. The sample consisted of lung tumor tissue, taken at surgery. All receptors come from a male donor with early-stage non-small cell lung cancer.

This clonotype is deemed medium-sized. This rearrangement joins TRBV19 to TRBJ1-2; TRBD1 matches at 12 bases. CDR1 and CDR2 (germline): LNHDA, SQIVND (reference sequence). CDR3 size: 14 residues. V lost 9 bases, J lost 3 bases, and 5 bases stayed unmatched. The CDR3 reads CASRDRGLYYGYTF. The CDR3 DNA reads TGTGCCAGCCGGGACAGGGGGCTGTACTATGGCTACACCTTC.

The gene calls are TRBV28 and TRBJ2-3, with 10 bases identical to TRBD2. The CDR3 contains 17 residues. The ends lost 2 bases at V and 2 bases at J; junction bases unmatched: 7. Germline V gene lookup returns CDR1 MDHEN and CDR2 SYDVKM. CDR3 DNA sequence: TGTGCCAGCAGTTTAAGGGCAGCGGGAGGGCTCACAGATACGCAGTATTTT. Protein: CASSLRAAGGLTDTQYF.

This clonotype is medium-sized (0.01 to 0.1%) in the sample. The chain recombines TRBV6-5 with TRBJ2-1; 9 nucleotides match TRBD1. This CDR3 spans 14 amino acids. From germline, CDR1 is MNHEY and CDR2 SVGAGI. Trimming removed 4 bases from V and 6 bases from J; junction bases left unmatched: 4. The CDR3 loop is CASSWTGVINEQFF. The CDR3 bases are TGTGCCAGCAGTTGGACAGGGGTGATCAATGAGCAGTTCTTC.

Ten or more counts support this clonotype. V gene TRBV12-3 or TRBV12-4 combines with J gene TRBJ2-7; D gene unclear. V gave up 8 bases and J gave up 6 bases, with 14 bases separating them. CDR3 length: 12 residues. The CDR3, as DNA: TGTGCCAGCCGAAGAACAGAGGCCGAGCAGTACTTC. Amino acids: CASRRTEAEQYF.

This clonotype was recorded many times. This chain connects TRBV18 to TRBJ2-7; 9 bases align to TRBD1. CDR1 is KGHSH and CDR2 is LQKENI in the germline V gene. J lost 0 bases, V lost 6 bases, and 6 bases had no gene match. The length of the CDR3 is 15 residues. The CDR3 sequence is CASSPGTGSSYEQYF. CDR3 sequence (DNA): TGTGCCAGCTCGCCCGGGACAGGGAGCTCCTACGAGCAGTACTTC.

This clonotype was observed many times. This rearrangement joins TRBV6-1 to TRBJ1-5; 8 nucleotides match TRBD1. Trimming took 4 bases from V and 3 from J; bases not matched to a gene: 11. The CDR3 is made up of 17 amino acids. Looked up from germline, CDR1 is MNHNS and CDR2 is SASEGT. The CDR3 region has the DNA TGTGCCAGCAGTGCCCACGGACAGGGCTCCATCAATCAGCCCCAGCATTTT. Protein product: CASSAHGQGSINQPQHF.

Sample share makes this clonotype medium-sized (0.01 to 0.1%). The chain is built from TRBV20-1 and TRBJ2-3, with 7 positions matching TRBD2. The germline V gene encodes CDR1 DFQATT and CDR2 SNEGSKA (reference sequence). The CDR3 has 13 residues. J lost 4 bases, V lost 3 bases, and 4 bases had no gene match. The chain's CDR3 is CSASGRSPDTQYF. The CDR3 DNA reads TGCAGTGCTAGCGGGAGGAGCCCAGATACGCAGTATTTT.

This clonotype was observed at least ten times. The rearrangement uses TRBV14 and TRBJ2-7; either TRBD1 or TRBD2 may fit D (5 bases each). CDR1 and CDR2 (germline): SGHDN, FVKESK. This CDR3 contains 16 residues. V was cut by 3 bases and J by 2 bases, with 17 bases left in between. The CDR3 nucleotides read TGTGCCAGCAGCCACTGGGACCCACGAAGAGCCTACGAGCAGTACTTC. Translating it yields CASSHWDPRRAYEQYF.

This clonotype was counted ten times or more. The chain links TRBV19 to TRBJ1-5, with D hard to call. CDR1 is LNHDA and CDR2 is SQIVND in the germline V gene (reference sequence). V was clipped by 5 bases and J by 0 bases, with 11 bases between them. This CDR3 is 15 amino acids long. The CDR3 DNA sequence: TGTGCCAGTAGTGACTCGGGGTATAGCAATCAGCCCCAGCATTTT. Its protein is CASSDSGYSNQPQHF.

This clonotype was detected many times. V usage is TRBV7-4 and J usage is TRBJ2-7; D is possibly TRBD2 (5 bases). Germline-derived CDR1 and CDR2 are SGHVT and SQSDAQ. The CDR3 runs 15 residues. The V end was cut by 5 bases, the J end by 4 bases, with 18 bases between. CDR3 sequence: CASSPGAGGPYEQYF. As DNA, the CDR3 is TGTGCCAGCAGCCCGGGCGCCGGCGGGCCTTACGAGCAGTACTTC.

This clonotype was recorded many times. V usage is TRBV20-1 and J usage is TRBJ1-1; 10 bases are a match to TRBD1. Trimming at V came to 3 bases and at J to 1 base, leaving 5 bases not matched to a gene. The CDR3 has 15 residues. Germline V gene lookup returns CDR1 DFQATT and CDR2 SNEGSKA (reference sequence). CDR3 sequence reads: CSASPRDRGNTEAFF. The CDR3 DNA reads TGCAGTGCTAGCCCTAGGGACAGGGGGAACACTGAAGCTTTCTTT.

This clonotype is labeled as medium-sized. The chain joins TRBV6-1 to TRBJ2-4; D gene uncertain. Germline CDR1 is MNHNS and CDR2 is SASEGT. Trimming removed 3 bases from V and 6 bases from J, with 9 bases in between. This CDR3 spans 13 amino acids. CDR3 loop: CASSDPLRNIQYF. In DNA form, the CDR3 reads TGTGCCAGCAGTGATCCCCTCAGAAACATTCAGTACTTC.

The sample holds many counts of this clonotype. This chain joins TRBV5-1 and TRBJ1-2; 8 bases map to TRBD1. V shed 4 bases, J shed 0 bases, and the junction held 5 bases outside the gene matches. The germline V gene has CDR1 SGHRS and CDR2 YFSETQ. This CDR3 is built from 15 residues. Here the CDR3 reads CASSVQGDTNYGYTF. DNA for the CDR3: TGCGCCAGCAGCGTACAGGGGGATACTAACTATGGCTACACCTTC.

This clonotype is medium-sized in the sample. This chain uses TRBV4-3 with TRBJ1-2; D not resolved. The germline V gene encodes CDR1 LGHNA and CDR2 YSLEER. This CDR3 has 13 amino acids. Trimming left V 0 bases short and J 2 bases short, with 4 bases between. CDR3 coding DNA: TGCGCCAGCAGCCAAGAGGAGAACTATGGCTACACCTTC. This gives the protein CASSQEENYGYTF.

This clonotype appeared many times. This chain links TRBV29-1 with TRBJ1-2; 9 positions match TRBD1. V shed 7 bases, J shed 3 bases, and the junction held 6 bases outside the gene matches. Germline lookup yields CDR1 SQVTM and CDR2 ANQGSEA. The CDR3 has 13 residues. CDR3 bases: TGCAGCGCCGGACAGGGGTCGGACTATGGCTACACCTTC. It specifies CSAGQGSDYGYTF.

This clonotype has ten or more counts. This chain links TRBV7-6 with TRBJ1-1; perhaps TRBD1 as D (5 bases). Trimming stripped 4 bases from V and 2 bases from J, with 17 bases between. The CDR3 is made up of 16 amino acids. The germline V gene has CDR1 SGHVS and CDR2 FNYEAQ. CDR3 DNA: TGTGCCAGCAGCTCCTTGGACACCCACTACAACACTGAAGCTTTCTTT. As protein: CASSSLDTHYNTEAFF.

This clonotype was observed many times. The J gene is TRBJ2-7, the V gene TRBV6-2 or TRBV6-3; D perhaps matches TRBD1 (6 bases). The CDR3 is made up of 14 amino acids. V lost 5 bases, J lost 6 bases, and 17 bases lay in between. Germline V gene data show CDR1 as MNHEY and CDR2 as SVGEGT. The CDR3 coding sequence is TGTGCCAGCAGTCGGCAGGGGAGCGGAGGCGAGCAGTACTTC. Translated: CASSRQGSGGEQYF.

Many counts were recorded for this clonotype. This chain connects TRBV12-3 or TRBV12-4 to TRBJ1-5; D is unresolved. The V and J ends lost 7 bases and 2 bases respectively, with 21 bases between them. This CDR3 has 17 residues. The CDR3: CASIRPIGSQGNQPQHF. DNA for the CDR3: TGTGCCAGCATCCGGCCCATCGGCAGTCAGGGCAATCAGCCCCAGCATTTT.

The rearrangement links TRBV20-1 to TRBJ2-7, with 9 bases identical to TRBD2. V shed 3 bases, J shed 4 bases, and the junction held 25 bases outside the gene matches. The CDR3 has 20 amino acids. CDR1 DFQATT and CDR2 SNEGSKA come from the germline V gene (reference sequence). CDR3 amino acids: CSASGDAAMHPTSGTYEQYF. The CDR3 DNA follows: TGCAGTGCTAGCGGGGACGCAGCCATGCATCCGACTAGCGGCACTTACGAGCAGTACTTC.

This clonotype was counted ten times or more. V usage is TRBV10-3 and J usage is TRBJ2-7; 7 bases are shared with TRBD2. V shed 0 bases and J 13 bases; nucleotides not matched to a gene: 6. Germline CDR1 is ENHRY and CDR2 is SYGVKD. CDR3 length: 12 amino acids. The CDR3 DNA reads TGTGCCATCAGTGAGTCGGAGACTAGCAGTTACTTC. Protein product: CAISESETSSYF.

This clonotype was found many times. The chain links TRBV6-2 or TRBV6-3 to TRBJ2-3; D is unclear. From germline, CDR1 is MNHEY and CDR2 SVGEGT. The V gene lost 2 bases and the J gene lost 2 bases, with 8 bases spanning the gap. This CDR3 comprises 14 residues. This CDR3 reads CASSYAGSTDTQYF. The CDR3 coding sequence is TGTGCCAGCAGTTACGCCGGGTCCACAGATACGCAGTATTTT.